The rows below give T cell receptor beta chains drawn from one sample of a study of blood T cell repertoires in COVID-19. The protocol was immunoSEQ multiplex PCR, while the TCRdb copy is restricted to in-frame clones and leaves out a portion. The sample has roughly 100,000 clones, 84% seen once. Source material: peripheral blood. Every receptor here comes from a human donor in a cohort sampled during active or convalescent COVID-19. The CDR3 runs from the conserved cysteine through the conserved F or W. Fields, in order: clone size, D gene, J gene, V gene, CDR3 DNA, CDR3 protein. A D gene is named only where the DNA matches it firmly. Expanded clones get a size class; other rows say once, few or many, or leave the size out.

NA NA TRBJ2-7 TRBV7-2 TGTGCCAGCAGCCCAGGGGTTTCGTACGAGCAGTACTTC CASSPGVSYEQYF
once NA TRBJ2-7 TRBV5-4 TGTGCCAGCAGCTTGGGGCCGGGGGGCGCTTACCACGAGCAGTACTTC CASSLGPGGAYHEQYF
once TRBD1 TRBJ2-7 TRBV11-2 TGTGCCAGCAGTAGGAAAGGGGGCCCTACGAACTACGAGCAGTACTTC CASSRKGGPTNYEQYF
NA NA TRBJ2-1 TRBV5-1 TGCGCCAGCAGCAAGGCCACAGGGAGCTCCTACAATGAGCAGTTCTTC CASSKATGSSYNEQFF
NA NA TRBJ1-1 TRBV3-1/TRBV3-2 TGTGCCAGCAGCCAAGGTCATGAAGCTTTCTTT CASSQGHEAFF
NA NA TRBJ1-2 TRBV2 TGTGCCAGCAGGTTCGGGGGTTATGGCTACACCTTC CASRFGGYGYTF
NA NA TRBJ2-5 TRBV5-1 TGCGCCAGCAGCTTGGAGGGAGACGAAGAGACCCAGTACTTC CASSLEGDEETQYF
NA NA TRBJ2-3 TRBV5-1 TGCGCCAGCAGCCTCCGGGACACAGATACGCAGTATTTT CASSLRDTDTQYF
NA NA TRBJ1-5 TRBV5-1 TGCGCCAGCAGCTTGGGGCCCCCTGTAGGGGTAAGCAATCAGCCCCAGCATTTT CASSLGPPVGVSNQPQHF
NA NA TRBJ1-5 TRBV6-5 TGTGCCAGCATTCGTGGCAGGGATAGCAATCAGCCCCAGCATTTT CASIRGRDSNQPQHF
NA NA TRBJ1-2 TRBV5-8 TGTGCCAGCAGCGACCGGGGGGGAGGCTACACCTTC CASSDRGGGYTF
once NA TRBJ1-4 TRBV1 TGCACCAGCAGCGACAGGGGGCGGGAAAAACTGTTTTTT CTSSDRGREKLFF
NA NA TRBJ2-2 TRBV2 TGTGCCAGCAGCTTGGAGGGGCCCCCGGGCACCGGGGAGCTGTTTTTT CASSLEGPPGTGELFF
NA NA TRBJ1-5 TRBV20-1 TGCAGTGCTAGTCAGTACGGCACGGGTCAGCCCCAGCATTTT CSASQYGTGQPQHF
NA NA TRBJ1-2 TRBV19 TGTGCCAGTAGCTTAGGACATCCTACTAACTATGGCTACACCTTC CASSLGHPTNYGYTF
NA NA TRBJ2-2 TRBV4-3 TGCGCCAGCAGCTGGGAGGGGGTGTCCACCGGGGAGCTGTTTTTT CASSWEGVSTGELFF
NA NA TRBJ1-4 TRBV21-1 TGTGCCAGCAGCACCCGGGACAGGGGTCAGAATGAAAAACTGTTTTTT CASSTRDRGQNEKLFF
NA TRBD1 TRBJ2-7 TRBV25-1 TGTGCCAGCAGTGGCCGCACAGGGGTGGAATACGAGCAGTACTTC CASSGRTGVEYEQYF
NA NA TRBJ1-6 TRBV7-2 TGTGCCAGCAGCTTATTCGGGGGGGGGTATAATTCACCCCTCCACTTT CASSLFGGGYNSPLHF
NA NA TRBJ1-2 TRBV12-5 TGTGCTAGTGGTTTGGCCCCGCCACAGGGAAACTATGGCTACACCTTC CASGLAPPQGNYGYTF
once NA TRBJ2-7 TRBV3-1/TRBV3-2 TGTGCCAGCAGCCAATCCGGGACAAAGTACTTC CASSQSGTKYF
once NA TRBJ1-1 TRBV5-1 TGCGCCTCCCGGGATGGGCTGAACACTGAAGCTTTCTTT CASRDGLNTEAFF
NA TRBD1 TRBJ2-1 TRBV11-3 TGTGCCAGCAGCTTACAGGGGGCTTCTTATGAGCAGTTCTTC CASSLQGASYEQFF
once NA TRBJ1-3 TRBV2 TGTGCCAGCAGTGAACAGGGACACTCTGGAAACACCATATATTTT CASSEQGHSGNTIYF
NA NA TRBJ2-3 TRBV7-2 TGTGCCAGCTGCTTTTGGGCTGGGACTGGGGGGGATACGCAGTATTTT CASCFWAGTGGDTQYF
NA NA TRBJ1-2 TRBV3-1/TRBV3-2 TGTGCCAGCAGCCAATCGGAGCGGGCCGTCCATGGCTACACCTTC CASSQSERAVHGYTF
NA NA TRBJ2-7 TRBV6-5 TGTGCCAGCAGTCTAGAGGGGGGGTTATCCTACGAGCAGTACTTC CASSLEGGLSYEQYF
NA TRBD1 TRBJ1-2 TRBV19 TGTGCCAGTAGTACTACAGGGGGCTTGAACTATGGCTACACCTTC CASSTTGGLNYGYTF
once TRBD1 TRBJ2-2 TRBV5-1 TGCGCCAGCAGCTTGGGGGACAGGGGGCGAGGGCGGAACACCGGGGAGCTGTTTTTT CASSLGDRGRGRNTGELFF
few NA TRBJ1-2 TRBV11-2 TGTGCCAGCAGCTTAGACAGGGTTCGGCGAGGCTACACCTTC CASSLDRVRRGYTF